Detailed here is one T cell receptor (beta chain). Antigen: not known. Here immunoSEQ multiplex PCR was the method, and the copy in TCRdb shows in-frame clones only, minus some. The repertoire holds about 1 million clones, 65% to 75% seen once, with roughly 1.5% in the top ten. These data belong to a study of shared clonotypes between healthy human individuals. For the study at large: CD4 naive and CD4 memory each took three plates per donor, while CD8 naive took two and CD8 memory one. General study points: Naive subsets generally had larger estimated richness than memory subsets. Clonotypes not shared had lower generation probabilities than those common to all four donors.

V lost 3 bases, J lost 2 bases, and 11 bases stayed unmatched. The germline V gene encodes CDR1 SNHLY and CDR2 FYNNEI. This CDR3 is 17 amino acids long. Negatively enriched CD4+ T cells were divided by CD45RA into naive and memory. Sequenced input: memory CD4+ T cells sorted from blood. This sample's subset: CD45RA-negative fraction. The origin of this receptor is a man between 18 and 35 years old in good health. V is TRBV2 and J is TRBJ1-1; 8 bases align to TRBD1. The CDR3 loop reads CASSDFGQGEGNTEAFF. The CDR3 bases are TGTGCCAGCAGTGATTTTGGACAGGGCGAAGGAAACACTGAAGCTTTCTTT.